One sample yielded the 27 T cell receptor beta chains listed below, sequenced in a study of blood T cells in healthy people across ages (dated by TCRdb to about 2015). Receptor amplification or capture employed 5' RACE. The sequencer was an Illumina HiSeq 2500. A second roughly 6 to 12 cycle PCR used a sample-barcoded 5' primer and a J-beta primer mix. TCRdb's own reprocessing of the public reads used fastp at Q25 and MiXCR and kept productive beta chains. For every CDR3 protein sequence, its rows merge into one entry that carries the most common genes and DNA. A total of about 1.5 million distinct CDR3 sequences appear in this sample, 42% of them only once. Together, the top ten hold less than 5% of the sample. The sequencing sample was made of blood. Receptor source: a woman aged 18-29 years in good health.

A word on this clonotype: This may stem from a read error, because a much larger clone lies one nucleotide away. The rearrangement joins TRBV6-2 or TRBV6-3 to TRBJ2-7; tentatively, D is TRBD1 (6 bases). The germline CDR1 and CDR2 sequences are MNHEY and SVGEGT. This CDR3 has 14 residues. The DNA for the CDR3 is TGTGCCTGCAGGGGTTCTTTACCCTCCTACGAGCAGTACTTC. It yields the protein CACRGSLPSYEQYF.

A note on this clonotype: One end of the junction varies from germline; a read error may be responsible. V usage is TRBV20-1 and J usage is TRBJ2-1, with a possible D match to TRBD2 (5 bases). The CDR3 extends over 18 amino acids. CDR1 and CDR2 (germline): DFQATT, SNEGSKA (reference sequence). CDR3 nucleotides: TGTAGTGCTAGAGATCGATCGTGGCTAGCCCCCCTCGTAGGTGAGCAGTTCTTC. Translation gives CSARDRSWLAPLVGEQFF.

This clonotype was detected a few times. The genes are TRBV28 and TRBJ2-7; 9 nucleotides line up with TRBD1. The CDR3 spans 18 residues. V shed 3 bases and J 3 bases; nucleotides not matched to a gene: 15. The germline V gene encodes CDR1 MDHEN and CDR2 SYDVKM. In nucleotides, the CDR3 is TGTGCCAGCAGTTTCGGCAGTCAATGGACAGGGGAAGGCTACGAGCAGTACTTC. It is translated as CASSFGSQWTGEGYEQYF.

This clonotype was found many times. For the CDR3, the DNA is TGCGCCAGCAGCTTTTCCACCTACAATGAGCAGTTCTTC. Translating it yields CASSFSTYNEQFF. This chain links TRBV5-1 with TRBJ2-1; no reliable D call. Germline V lookup: CDR1 SGHRS, CDR2 YFSETQ. The CDR3 sequence is 13 residues long. Trimming cost V 2 bases and J 2 bases, with 5 bases left between them.

The V gene is TRBV20-1, the J gene TRBJ2-7, with 8 bases identical to TRBD1. Germline CDR1 is DFQATT and CDR2 is SNEGSKA (reference sequence). V lost 4 bases, J lost 5 bases, and 7 bases stayed unmatched. CDR3 length: 13 residues. The CDR3 region has the DNA TGCAGTGCTACGGACAGGGAAAGGAACGAGCAGTACTTC. Its translation is CSATDRERNEQYF.

This clonotype was observed many times. The chain combines TRBV7-2 with TRBJ1-1, with D unclear. Trimming removed 6 bases at V and 2 bases at J, with 7 bases between. Germline V gene sequence: CDR1 SGHTA, CDR2 FQGNSA. The CDR3 has 12 amino acids. Here the CDR3 reads CASSLINTEAFF. The CDR3 DNA sequence: TGTGCCAGCAGTTTAATCAACACTGAAGCTTTCTTT.

Remarks on this clonotype: The junction departs from germline at one end; a sequencing error may be responsible. The chain combines TRBV27 with TRBJ2-3; D remains unclear. This CDR3 comprises 11 residues. Germline V gives CDR1 MNHEY, CDR2 SMNVEV (reference sequence). CDR3 sequence: CTSSIPGTQYF. CDR3 DNA: TGTACCAGCAGCATCCCCGGTACGCAGTATTTT.

This rearrangement joins TRBV10-2 to TRBJ1-5; D may be TRBD1 (5 bases). Germline V gives CDR1 WSHSY, CDR2 SAAADI. The CDR3 consists of 13 residues. Between the trimmed V and J ends, which lost 3 bases and 11 bases, there was a span of 14 bases. This chain's CDR3 is CASSEGTSRTQHF. Written as DNA, the CDR3 is TGCGCCAGCAGTGAAGGGACCTCCAGAACCCAGCATTTT.

The chain links TRBV12-3 or TRBV12-4 to TRBJ1-6; D not resolved. V was pared by 2 bases and J by 11 bases, with 10 bases between. This CDR3 has 13 residues. The DNA of the CDR3 is TGTGCCAGCAGTTTAAACGGCCAGACACCCCTCCACTTT. Translation gives CASSLNGQTPLHF.

The chain combines TRBV6-1 with TRBJ2-7, with D possibly being TRBD1 or TRBD2 (5 bases each). CDR1 MNHNS and CDR2 SASEGT come from the germline V gene. The V end lost 2 bases, the J end lost 6 bases, and 14 bases lay between the germline ends. The CDR3 has 14 residues. As DNA, the CDR3 is TGTGCCAGCAGTGAATTTGGGACGGGCCTCGAGCAGTACTTC. Protein sequence: CASSEFGTGLEQYF.

Note on this clonotype: At one of its ends the junction is not consistent with the germline gene, which may arise from a read error. The chain recombines TRBV20-1 with TRBJ2-1, with 10 bases identical to TRBD2. The CDR3 extends over 14 amino acids. The germline CDR1 and CDR2 sequences are DFQATT and SNEGSKA (reference sequence). This CDR3 is CSAKTSGFYSEQFF. The CDR3 bases are TGCAGTGCTAAGACTAGCGGGTTCTACAGTGAGCAGTTCTTC.

The CDR3 spells CASSFRELLNTEAFF. DNA of the CDR3: TGTGCCAGCAGCTTTCGCGAACTTTTGAACACTGAAGCTTTCTTT. This chain connects TRBV5-5 to TRBJ1-1; the D is unclear. The CDR3 consists of 15 residues. The germline V gene encodes CDR1 SGHKS and CDR2 YYEKEE (reference sequence). Trimming cost V 2 bases and J 0 bases, with 11 bases left between them.

This clonotype was found a few times. The V gene is TRBV20-1, the J gene TRBJ1-3; D ambiguous. Trimming removed 2 bases from V and 7 bases from J, with 15 bases in between. This CDR3 comprises 14 residues. Germline V lookup: CDR1 DFQATT, CDR2 SNEGSKA (reference sequence). The CDR3 reads CSARKGELRNTIYF. The CDR3, as DNA: TGCAGTGCTAGAAAGGGAGAGCTGCGGAACACCATATATTTT.

This clonotype was recorded a few times. The V gene is TRBV4-3, the J gene TRBJ1-4, with D perhaps TRBD1 (6 bases). Germline V lookup: CDR1 LGHNA, CDR2 YSLEER. CDR3 length: 19 amino acids. V dropped 1 base and J dropped 0 bases, with 18 bases sitting between them. In DNA form, the CDR3 reads TGCGCCAGCAGCCAAGCGTTCGGCAGGGGAGCCCCAACTAATGAAAAACTGTTTTTT. This codes for CASSQAFGRGAPTNEKLFF.

In its sample, this clonotype was seen a few times. This chain uses TRBV6-1 with TRBJ1-1; D gene uncertain. The length of the CDR3 is 10 residues. CDR1 is MNHNS and CDR2 is SASEGT in the germline V gene. V was clipped by 8 bases and J by 8 bases, with 9 bases between them. Here the CDR3 reads CASAPLEAFF. The CDR3 region has the DNA TGTGCCAGCGCCCCGCTGGAAGCTTTCTTT.

This clonotype was recorded at least ten times. V gene TRBV15 combines with J gene TRBJ2-1, with TRBD2 identical over 8 bases. The CDR3 consists of 11 residues. Trimming at V came to 8 bases and at J to 8 bases, leaving 2 bases not matched to a gene. Germline CDR1 is LNHNV and CDR2 is YYDKDF (reference sequence). As DNA, the CDR3 is TGTGCCACCGGACTAGCTTATGAGCAGTTCTTC. Residues: CATGLAYEQFF.

The chain employs TRBV20-1 and TRBJ2-1; D is unresolved. Germline values: CDR1 DFQATT, CDR2 SNEGSKA (reference sequence). This CDR3 contains 11 residues. V shed 3 bases and J shed 7 bases, with 7 bases lying between them. CDR3 coding DNA: TGCAGTGCTAGTAAGCTGAATGAGCAGTTCTTC. Residues: CSASKLNEQFF.

The rearrangement joins TRBV5-1 to TRBJ2-1; the match to TRBD1 covers 8 bases. The CDR3 extends over 14 amino acids. Germline-derived CDR1 and CDR2 are SGHRS and YFSETQ. V dropped 4 bases and J dropped 9; count of bases not matched to a gene: 9. CDR3 sequence: CASSPLDRGGEQFF. CDR3 nucleotides: TGCGCCAGCAGCCCACTTGACAGGGGAGGTGAGCAGTTCTTC.

This rearrangement joins TRBV7-2 to TRBJ1-2, with 7 bases identical to TRBD1. Losses at the gene ends were 1 base for V and 6 bases for J; bases not matched to a gene: 2. This CDR3 has 13 residues. CDR1 SGHTA and CDR2 FQGNSA come from the germline V gene. CDR3: CASSLVTGDGYTF. CDR3 in DNA: TGTGCCAGCAGCTTAGTAACAGGGGATGGCTACACCTTC.

This clonotype has only a few counts. The chain carries TRBV29-1 and TRBJ2-7, with D hard to call. Deletions cut 4 bases from V and 3 bases from J, with 4 bases between. The CDR3 loop spans 10 amino acids. Germline V gene lookup returns CDR1 SQVTM and CDR2 ANQGSEA. The CDR3: CSVVFYEQYF. CDR3 DNA sequence: TGCAGCGTTGTTTTCTACGAGCAGTACTTC.

The rearrangement uses TRBV20-1 and TRBJ2-2; D is tentatively TRBD1 or TRBD2 (5 bases each). V lost 0 bases to trimming and J lost 4 bases, with 21 bases between them. Germline V gene data show CDR1 as DFQATT and CDR2 as SNEGSKA (reference sequence). The CDR3 sequence is 18 residues long. The chain's CDR3 is CSARDLLGTSESTGELFF. As DNA, the CDR3 is TGCAGTGCTAGAGATCTACTCGGGACCAGCGAGAGCACCGGGGAGCTGTTTTTT.

The chain uses TRBV5-1 and TRBJ2-3; TRBD1 agrees at 7 bases. The CDR3 is 15 residues long. CDR1 SGHRS and CDR2 YFSETQ come from the germline V gene. Losses at the gene ends were 4 bases for V and 2 bases for J; bases not matched to a gene: 7. CDR3 amino acids: CASSADRIPTDTQYF. In DNA, the CDR3 is TGCGCCAGCAGCGCGGACAGGATACCCACAGATACGCAGTATTTT.

The V and J genes are TRBV2 and TRBJ2-1; 14 nucleotides agree with TRBD2. The germline gives CDR1 SNHLY, CDR2 FYNNEI. The V and J ends lost 6 bases and 9 bases, in that order; junction bases with no gene match: 10. This CDR3 comprises 16 residues. DNA for the CDR3: TGTGCCAGCAGGGAGGTTGGGGGGACTAGCGGGAGTGAGCAGTTCTTC. It codes for CASREVGGTSGSEQFF.

CDR3 sequence: CASSLRTGGTVEQFF. The CDR3 DNA reads as TGTGCCAGCAGCCTAAGAACGGGGGGGACGGTTGAGCAGTTCTTC. The rearrangement links TRBV2 to TRBJ2-1; 8 bases map to TRBD2. Looked up from germline, CDR1 is SNHLY and CDR2 is FYNNEI. Trimming removed 6 bases from V and 9 bases from J; junction bases left unmatched: 13. The CDR3 is made up of 15 amino acids.

This clonotype was recorded a few times. This chain uses TRBV7-2 with TRBJ2-7; D call uncertain. The CDR3 loop spans 14 amino acids. V was shortened by 2 bases and J by 1 base, with 9 bases between the two germline ends. Germline V lookup: CDR1 SGHTA, CDR2 FQGNSA. The chain's CDR3 is CASSLTWQSYEQYF. The CDR3 DNA follows: TGTGCCAGCAGCTTAACATGGCAGTCCTACGAGCAGTACTTC.

This clonotype was seen only once. This chain uses TRBV7-9 with TRBJ2-5, with 13 bases matching TRBD2. This CDR3 region has 19 residues. CDR1 is SEHNR and CDR2 is FQNEAQ in the germline V gene (reference sequence). The V gene end was trimmed by 5 bases and the J gene end by 2 bases; junction bases not matched to a gene: 14. The CDR3 coding sequence is TGTGCCAGCAGCCCCCCCGGGGGGACTAGCGGGAAAGTACAAGAGACCCAGTACTTC. Translated: CASSPPGGTSGKVQETQYF.

J is TRBJ1-2 and V is TRBV12-3 or TRBV12-4; D uncertain. The V end was cut by 3 bases, the J end by 4 bases, with 12 bases between. The CDR3 has 14 amino acids. CDR3 in DNA: TGTGCCAGCAGTTTTCGCTCCCTTGGCTATGGCTACACCTTC. Amino acids: CASSFRSLGYGYTF.